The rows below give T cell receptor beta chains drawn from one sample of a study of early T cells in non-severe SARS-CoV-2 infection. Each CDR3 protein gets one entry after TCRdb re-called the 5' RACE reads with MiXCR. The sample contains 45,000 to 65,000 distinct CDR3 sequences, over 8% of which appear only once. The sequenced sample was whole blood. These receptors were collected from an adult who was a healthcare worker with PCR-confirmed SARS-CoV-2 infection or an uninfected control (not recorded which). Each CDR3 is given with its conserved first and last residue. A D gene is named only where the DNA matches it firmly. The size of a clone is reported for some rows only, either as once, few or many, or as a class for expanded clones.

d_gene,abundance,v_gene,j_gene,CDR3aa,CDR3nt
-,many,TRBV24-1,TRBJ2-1,CATSDLTAGRDEQFF,TGTGCCACCAGTGATTTGACAGCGGGCCGGGATGAGCAGTTCTTC
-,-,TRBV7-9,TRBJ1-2,CASSPQGREYYGYTF,TGTGCCAGCAGTCCACAAGGCAGGGAGTACTATGGCTACACCTTC
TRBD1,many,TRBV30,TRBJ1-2,CAWADRGPSPRGYTF,TGTGCCTGGGCGGACAGGGGGCCTAGTCCACGGGGCTACACCTTC
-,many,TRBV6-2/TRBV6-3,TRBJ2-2,CASSTRRRTNTGELFF,TGTGCCAGCAGTACACGGAGGCGGACGAACACCGGGGAGCTGTTTTTT
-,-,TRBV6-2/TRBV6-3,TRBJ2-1,CASTIGSAEQFF,TGTGCCAGCACCATAGGTTCGGCGGAGCAGTTCTTC
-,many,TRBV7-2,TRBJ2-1,CASSYLASTYNEQFF,TGTGCCAGCAGCTACCTAGCGTCCACCTACAATGAGCAGTTCTTC
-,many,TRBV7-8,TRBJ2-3,CASSLELLADTQYF,TGTGCCAGCAGCTTAGAATTGTTAGCAGATACGCAGTATTTT
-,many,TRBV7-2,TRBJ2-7,CASSTPGRGEQYF,TGTGCCAGCAGCACCCCGGGACGAGGAGAGCAGTACTTC
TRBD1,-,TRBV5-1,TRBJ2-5,CASSPGTGGRETQYF,TGCGCCAGCAGCCCGGGGACAGGGGGCAGAGAGACCCAGTACTTC
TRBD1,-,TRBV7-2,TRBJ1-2,CASSSTRDSSYGYTF,TGTGCCAGCAGCTCCACCCGGGACAGTTCCTATGGCTACACCTTC
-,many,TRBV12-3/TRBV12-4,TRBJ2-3,CASRLITDTQYF,TGTGCCAGCCGCCTAATCACAGATACGCAGTATTTT
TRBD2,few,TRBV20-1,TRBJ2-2,CSARVGTSGNTGELFF,TGCAGTGCTAGAGTTGGGACTAGCGGGAACACCGGGGAGCTGTTTTTT
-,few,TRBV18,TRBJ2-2,CASSPLKVGELFF,TGTGCCAGCTCACCACTGAAAGTCGGGGAGCTGTTTTTT
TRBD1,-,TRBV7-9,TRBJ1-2,CASSLGRPDRGNYGYTF,TGTGCTAGCAGCTTAGGTCGTCCGGACAGGGGCAACTATGGCTACACCTTC
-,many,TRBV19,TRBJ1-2,CASSREGNYGYTF,TGTGCCAGTAGTAGAGAGGGGAACTATGGCTACACCTTC
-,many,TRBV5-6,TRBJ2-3,CASSRGAFPDTQYF,TGTGCCAGCAGCCGAGGGGCGTTTCCAGATACGCAGTATTTT
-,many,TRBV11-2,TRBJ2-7,CASSLVGGAYEQYF,TGTGCCAGCAGCTTAGTTGGGGGCGCCTACGAGCAGTACTTC
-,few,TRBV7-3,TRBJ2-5,CASSFGGDQETQYF,TGTGCCAGCAGCTTTGGAGGGGACCAAGAGACCCAGTACTTC
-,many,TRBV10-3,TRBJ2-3,CAIADTDTQYF,TGTGCCATCGCTGACACAGATACGCAGTATTTT
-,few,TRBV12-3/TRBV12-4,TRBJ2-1,CASSFGGDRNEQFF,TGTGCCAGCAGTTTTGGCGGGGATAGGAATGAGCAGTTCTTC
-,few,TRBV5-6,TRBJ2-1,CASSFVGSSLNEQFF,TGTGCCAGCAGCTTTGTGGGTTCCAGTTTAAATGAGCAGTTCTTC
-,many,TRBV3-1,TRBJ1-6,CASSQGVSYNSPLHF,TGTGCCAGCAGCCAGGGAGTTTCCTATAATTCACCCCTCCACTTT
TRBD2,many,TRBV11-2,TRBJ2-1,CASSSNMAGGPHEQFF,TGTGCCAGCAGTTCCAATATGGCGGGAGGGCCCCATGAGCAGTTCTTC
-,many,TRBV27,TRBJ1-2,CASSITGSAYGYTF,TGTGCCAGCAGTATAACAGGGTCGGCGTATGGCTACACCTTC
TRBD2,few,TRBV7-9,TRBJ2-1,CASSSSLFGGSGNEQFF,TGTGCCAGCAGCTCGTCCCTCTTTGGCGGGAGTGGGAATGAGCAGTTCTTC
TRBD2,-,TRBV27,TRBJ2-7,CASSLSGGDYREQYF,TGTGCCAGCAGTTTATCGGGGGGGGATTATAGGGAGCAGTACTTC
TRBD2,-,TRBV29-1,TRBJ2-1,CSAQLAGEQFF,TGCAGCGCCCAACTAGCGGGGGAGCAGTTCTTC
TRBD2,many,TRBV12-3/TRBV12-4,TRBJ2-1,CASSYRASGRVPEQFF,TGTGCCAGCAGCTACAGGGCTAGCGGGAGGGTTCCTGAGCAGTTCTTC
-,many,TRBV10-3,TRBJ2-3,CAISESSDTQYF,TGTGCCATCAGTGAGTCGAGCGATACGCAGTATTTT
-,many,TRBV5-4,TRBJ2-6,CASAPRSLGANVLTF,TGTGCCAGCGCCCCTAGGTCTCTGGGGGCCAACGTCCTGACTTTC
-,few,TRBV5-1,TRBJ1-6,CASSLAGLQSPLHF,TGCGCCAGCAGCTTGGCGGGCCTTCAGAGCCCCCTCCACTTT
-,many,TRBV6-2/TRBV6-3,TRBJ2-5,CASSFQGSQETQYF,TGTGCCAGCAGTTTCCAGGGCTCACAAGAGACCCAGTACTTC
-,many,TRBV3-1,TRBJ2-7,CASSQDPRSSYEQYF,TGTGCCAGCAGCCAAGATCCCCGGAGCTCCTACGAGCAGTACTTC
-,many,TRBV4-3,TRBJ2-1,CASSQDEGPYNEQFF,TGCGCCAGCAGCCAGGACGAGGGCCCCTACAATGAGCAGTTCTTC
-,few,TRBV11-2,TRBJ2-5,CASSSAGREETQYF,TGTGCCAGCAGCTCGGCGGGACGGGAAGAGACCCAGTACTTC
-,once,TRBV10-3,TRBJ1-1,CAIRSTGNTEAFF,TGTGCCATCAGGTCCACAGGGAACACTGAAGCTTTCTTT
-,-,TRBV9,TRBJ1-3,CASSVANGNTIYF,TGTGCCAGCAGCGTAGCTAACGGAAACACCATATATTTT
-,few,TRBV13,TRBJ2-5,CASSPPLQETQYF,TGTGCCAGCAGCCCCCCCCTCCAAGAGACCCAGTACTTC
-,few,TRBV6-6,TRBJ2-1,CASSYGRPEVDEQFF,TGTGCCAGCAGTTACGGTAGGCCGGAGGTAGATGAGCAGTTCTTC
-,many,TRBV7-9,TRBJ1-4,CASRHRSATNEKLFF,TGTGCCAGCAGACACCGATCCGCAACTAATGAAAAACTGTTTTTT
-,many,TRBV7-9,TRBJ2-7,CASSRGVADYEQYF,TGTGCCAGCAGCCGTGGAGTCGCCGACTACGAGCAGTACTTC
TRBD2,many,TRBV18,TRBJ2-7,CASSPVYGLAGAITYEQYF,TGTGCCAGCTCACCAGTCTACGGACTAGCGGGGGCCATCACCTACGAGCAGTACTTC
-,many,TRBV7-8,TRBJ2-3,CASSLDSGGSQYF,TGTGCCAGCAGCTTAGATAGTGGGGGGTCGCAGTATTTT
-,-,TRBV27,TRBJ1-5,CASSYAQGNQPQHF,TGTGCCAGCAGTTACGCCCAGGGGAATCAGCCCCAGCATTTT
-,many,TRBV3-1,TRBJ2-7,CASSQDLRNYEQYF,TGTGCCAGCAGCCAGGACCTGAGGAACTACGAGCAGTACTTC
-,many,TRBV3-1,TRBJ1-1,CASSQDVSWNTEAFF,TGTGCCAGCAGCCAAGATGTCAGCTGGAACACTGAAGCTTTCTTT
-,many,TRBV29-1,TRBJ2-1,CSVERAAYNEQFF,TGCAGCGTTGAGCGTGCCGCTTACAATGAGCAGTTCTTC
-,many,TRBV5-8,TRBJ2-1,CASSPRQATRNNEQFF,TGTGCCAGCAGCCCCCGCCAGGCTACAAGAAACAATGAGCAGTTCTTC
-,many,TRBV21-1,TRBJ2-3,CASKSIRKGRGIDTQYF,TGTGCCAGCAAATCAATCCGGAAGGGCCGTGGGATCGATACGCAGTATTTT
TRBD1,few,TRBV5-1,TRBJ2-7,CASSSGDRGIHEQYF,TGCGCCAGCAGCTCTGGGGACAGGGGTATACACGAGCAGTACTTC